A selection of T cell receptor beta chains follows, all from one sample in a study of blood T cell repertoires in COVID-19. Using immunoSEQ multiplex PCR, the repertoire was profiled, and TCRdb retains in-frame clones only, with some absent. This table holds 200,000 or so clones, approximately 89% found once. The specimen was PBMCs or T cells enriched from blood (not recorded which). The origin of the receptors is a woman aged 30 to 39 who had been exposed to COVID-19. The CDR3 runs from the conserved cysteine through the conserved F or W. Each record gives: D gene, J gene, V gene, clone size, CDR3 DNA, CDR3 protein. The D gene is left open where the match is weak. Clone size, where shown, is once, few, many, or a class for clones that have expanded.

d_call: .
j_call: TRBJ1-6
v_call: TRBV6-5
clone_size: few
cdr3_nt: TGTGCCAGCAGTTACGAGTCTAATTCACCCCTCCACTTT
cdr3_aa: CASSYESNSPLHF

d_call: TRBD2
j_call: TRBJ2-3
v_call: TRBV7-9
clone_size: .
cdr3_nt: TGTGCCAGCAGCTTAGCCCTAGCGGTAGATACGCAGTATTTT
cdr3_aa: CASSLALAVDTQYF

d_call: .
j_call: TRBJ1-2
v_call: TRBV7-9
clone_size: .
cdr3_nt: TGTGCCAGCAGCCCCGGTTGGGAGCGGGGGAACTATGGCTACACCTTC
cdr3_aa: CASSPGWERGNYGYTF

d_call: .
j_call: TRBJ1-4
v_call: TRBV19
clone_size: .
cdr3_nt: TGTGCCAGTAGTATGGGGACTGAGGGCGAAAAACTGTTTTTT
cdr3_aa: CASSMGTEGEKLFF

d_call: TRBD1
j_call: TRBJ1-3
v_call: TRBV7-8
clone_size: .
cdr3_nt: TGTGCCAGCAGCTTTTCCGTATTACAGGGGTCTATAAGGAACACCATATATTTT
cdr3_aa: CASSFSVLQGSIRNTIYF

d_call: .
j_call: TRBJ2-7
v_call: TRBV11-2
clone_size: .
cdr3_nt: TGTGCCAGCAGCTCGATAACCGGACATCAACACTACGAGCAGTACTTC
cdr3_aa: CASSSITGHQHYEQYF

d_call: .
j_call: TRBJ2-7
v_call: TRBV30
clone_size: once
cdr3_nt: TGTGCCTGTGACAGACCCCCCTACGAGCAGTACTTC
cdr3_aa: CACDRPPYEQYF

d_call: .
j_call: TRBJ1-1
v_call: TRBV28
clone_size: .
cdr3_nt: TGTGCCAGCAGTTTCATGGGTCGGGACACTGAAGCTTTCTTT
cdr3_aa: CASSFMGRDTEAFF

d_call: .
j_call: TRBJ1-5
v_call: TRBV10-1
clone_size: .
cdr3_nt: TGCGCCAGCAGGAGCGGGGGCCCTCGGCATCGGCCCCAGCATTTT
cdr3_aa: CASRSGGPRHRPQHF

d_call: .
j_call: TRBJ1-2
v_call: TRBV5-1
clone_size: .
cdr3_nt: TGCGCCAGCAGAACGACAATACAGGGCGGCTATGGCTACACCTTC
cdr3_aa: CASRTTIQGGYGYTF

d_call: TRBD1
j_call: TRBJ1-2
v_call: TRBV30
clone_size: once
cdr3_nt: TGTGCCTGCCGGGACAGGGGATATGGCTACACCTTC
cdr3_aa: CACRDRGYGYTF